The 21 T cell receptor beta chains given below trace back to one sample, sequenced in a study of blood T cells in healthy people across ages. Primed by a sample-barcoded 5' primer and a J-beta primer mix, a second PCR proceeded for roughly 6 to 12 cycles. In TCRdb, the 5' RACE reads were re-called with MiXCR into one record per CDR3 protein. This sample has approximately 850,000 distinct CDR3 sequences, with 58% found just once. Sequences were obtained from blood. These receptors came from a man in his thirties or forties in good health.

In this sample, this clonotype turned up once. V is TRBV4-2 and J is TRBJ2-5; the D is unclear. Trimming removed 1 base from V and 4 bases from J, with 10 bases in between. This CDR3 has 14 residues. Looked up from germline, CDR1 is LGHNA and CDR2 is YNFKEQ. DNA of the CDR3: TGTGCCAGCAGCCAAGTTATTAGTCCAGAGACCCAGTACTTC. This translates into CASSQVISPETQYF.

V and J are TRBV27 and TRBJ2-1; 10 bases map to TRBD2. CDR1 is MNHEY and CDR2 is SMNVEV in the germline V gene (reference sequence). J lost 7 bases, V lost 3 bases, and 12 bases had no gene match. CDR3 length equals 17 residues. CDR3 bases: TGTGCCAGCAGTTTCATCCGAAGCGGGGGGGTCGGAAATGAGCAGTTCTTC. Translating gives CASSFIRSGGVGNEQFF.

The chain links TRBV29-1 to TRBJ2-7; D is perhaps TRBD2 (7 bases). Germline values: CDR1 SQVTM, CDR2 ANQGSEA. This CDR3 has 16 residues. Trimming took off 0 bases at V and 5 bases at J, with 20 bases between the two ends. The CDR3: CSVEDPAGGRAHEQYF. CDR3 nucleotide sequence: TGCAGCGTTGAAGATCCGGCCGGGGGGCGGGCACACGAGCAGTACTTC.

In its sample, this clonotype was seen a few times. The V and J genes are TRBV29-1 and TRBJ2-5; TRBD2 matches at 13 bases. The CDR3 runs to 17 residues. The V and J ends lost 5 bases and 2 bases, in that order; junction bases with no gene match: 11. CDR1 SQVTM and CDR2 ANQGSEA come from the germline V gene. The CDR3 protein is CSVYGTSGIGRQETQYF. For the CDR3, the DNA is TGCAGCGTTTATGGGACTAGCGGGATCGGGAGGCAAGAGACCCAGTACTTC.

V gene TRBV20-1 combines with J gene TRBJ2-7, with a possible D match to TRBD1 (6 bases). This CDR3 contains 11 residues. In germline, CDR1 is DFQATT, CDR2 SNEGSKA (reference sequence). V lost 6 bases to trimming and J lost 7 bases, with 13 bases between them. This chain's CDR3 is CSAPDRSEQYF. CDR3 sequence (DNA): TGCAGTGCACCGGACAGAAGTGAGCAGTACTTC.

The chain is built from TRBV24-1 and TRBJ1-5; 9 bases align to TRBD1. Germline CDR1 KGHDR, CDR2 SFDVKD. The CDR3 extends over 20 amino acids. Trimming took 4 bases from V and 0 from J; bases not matched to a gene: 15. The DNA of the CDR3 is TGTGCCACCAGTGAGCCGGGACAGGGCGTTTACAAGGATAGCAATCAGCCCCAGCATTTT. Translating it yields CATSEPGQGVYKDSNQPQHF.

Concerning this clonotype itself: The junction does not match germline at one end; this may be a read error. The chain joins TRBV6-5 to TRBJ2-3; no clear D gene. Germline CDR1 MNHEY, CDR2 SVGAGI. The CDR3 loop spans 15 amino acids. The DNA for the CDR3 is TGTACCAGCAGTTCCCCCAGTCGTAGCACAGATACGCAGTATTTT. Translation: CTSSSPSRSTDTQYF.

The chain uses TRBV5-1 and TRBJ2-5; 7 bases align to TRBD1. From germline, CDR1 is SGHRS and CDR2 YFSETQ. V dropped 4 bases and J dropped 11; count of bases not matched to a gene: 14. The CDR3 is 14 amino acids. The CDR3 loop reads CASSPGQTILEQYF. The CDR3 nucleotides are TGCGCCAGCAGCCCGGGACAGACGATCTTGGAGCAGTACTTC.

The count of this clonotype is one. One base away lies a much larger clone, so this may be a sequencing read error. J is TRBJ2-3 and V is TRBV7-9; D not resolved. The CDR3 covers 12 residues. From germline, CDR1 is SEHNR and CDR2 FQNEAQ (reference sequence). This CDR3 is CASSFGTDTRYF. CDR3 sequence (DNA): TGTGCCAGCAGCTTTGGCACAGATACGCGGTATTTT.

This chain uses TRBV7-2 with TRBJ1-2; D is unclear. The CDR3 consists of 15 residues. Germline CDR1 is SGHTA and CDR2 is FQGNSA. V was cut by 5 bases and J by 7 bases, with 20 bases left in between. This CDR3 is CASSQRFGVRSGYTF. The DNA of the CDR3 is TGTGCCAGCAGCCAAAGGTTTGGGGTTCGAAGTGGCTACACCTTC. Looking up the rest from reference TRBV7-2 and TRBJ1-2 gives the full variable domain: GAGVSQSPSNKVTEKGKDVELRCDPISGHTALYWYRQSLGQGLEFLIYFQGNSAPDKSGLPSDRFSAERTGGSVSTLTIQRTQQEDSAVYLCASSQRFGVRSGYTFGSGTRLTVV.

The rearrangement joins TRBV6-1 to TRBJ2-5; 11 bases line up with TRBD2. Looked up from germline, CDR1 is MNHNS and CDR2 is SASEGT. After removal of 8 bases from V and 2 bases from J, the junction contained 7 bases not matched to a gene. This CDR3 is 15 amino acids long. CDR3 in amino acids: CASSSGLAVQETQYF. In nucleotides, the CDR3 is TGTGCCAGCTCCTCGGGACTAGCGGTTCAAGAGACCCAGTACTTC.

The gene calls are TRBV29-1 and TRBJ2-3; D remains unclear. Germline V gives CDR1 SQVTM, CDR2 ANQGSEA. V was pared by 1 base and J by 0 bases, with 8 bases between. The CDR3 loop spans 14 amino acids. The CDR3 loop is CSVEGYRSTDTQYF. DNA of the CDR3: TGCAGCGTTGAAGGGTATCGCAGCACAGATACGCAGTATTTT.

Note on this clonotype: Mismatch with germline at one junction end may stem from a read error. This rearrangement joins TRBV6-1 to TRBJ2-6; 10 nucleotides match TRBD1. The V gene's germline CDR1 is MNHNS and CDR2 SASEGT. The CDR3 spans 18 residues. CDR3 sequence reads: CASNTRDRGLAGANVLTF. DNA of the CDR3: TGTGCCAGCAACACCCGGGACAGGGGTTTAGCTGGGGCCAATGTCCTGACTTTC.

The genes are TRBV11-2 and TRBJ2-2; D not resolved. This CDR3 is built from 13 residues. The germline gives CDR1 SGHAT, CDR2 FQNNGV. V was pared by 8 bases and J by 6 bases, with 13 bases between. CDR3 region: CASGFKGSGELFF. The CDR3 DNA follows: TGTGCCAGCGGGTTTAAGGGTTCCGGGGAGCTGTTTTTT.

The chain is built from TRBV6-2 or TRBV6-3 and TRBJ2-7; a possible D gene is TRBD1 (6 bases). The CDR3 is made up of 14 amino acids. V dropped 6 bases and J dropped 5 bases, with 17 bases sitting between them. Looked up from germline, CDR1 is MNHEY and CDR2 is SVGEGT. This CDR3 is CASSRRDTRDEQYF. As DNA, the CDR3 is TGTGCCAGCAGCCGCCGGGACACCCGGGACGAGCAGTACTTC.

V and J are TRBV7-2 and TRBJ2-4; no reliable D call. The DNA matches TRBJ2-7 better at its end, which makes the J call doubtful. Germline V gives CDR1 SGHTA, CDR2 FQGNSA. The CDR3 loop spans 13 amino acids. CDR3 bases: TGTGCCAGCAGCGTCCAAGACACCTACGAGCAGTACTTC. It translates to CASSVQDTYEQYF.

Comment on this clonotype: Just one base apart from a much larger clone, this may be a read error. This chain joins TRBV11-1 and TRBJ2-7; 8 nucleotides match TRBD1. CDR1 and CDR2 (germline): SGHAT, FQDESV (reference sequence). CDR3 length: 14 residues. V trimming: 6 bases; J trimming: 4 bases; junction bases outside the gene matches: 8. The CDR3 reads CASSARTGRYEQYF. Written as DNA, the CDR3 is TGTGCCAGCAGTGCCCGGACAGGGAGGTACGAGCAGTACTTC.

This clonotype was seen repeatedly, ten times or more. The chain uses TRBV20-1 and TRBJ2-4; D not resolved. TRBJ2-7 matches the DNA end more closely, so the J call is doubtful. The CDR3 is 10 residues long. The germline CDR1 and CDR2 sequences are DFQATT and SNEGSKA (reference sequence). The CDR3 DNA follows: TGCAGTGCTAGTCTAAGCGAGCAGTACTTC. This gives the protein CSASLSEQYF.

This chain uses TRBV10-2 with TRBJ2-1; TRBD2 matches at 10 bases. The CDR3 sequence is 15 residues long. The germline V gene has CDR1 WSHSY and CDR2 SAAADI. With 3 bases clipped from V and 9 bases from J, the junction kept 8 bases outside the gene matches. The CDR3 bases are TGCGCCAGCAGTGACGAGCGGGGGGGCAGTTTTGAGCAGTTCTTC. Translating it yields CASSDERGGSFEQFF.

This chain joins TRBV9 and TRBJ2-3; no definite D call. The ends were cut back, 4 bases at V and 5 bases at J, with 17 bases in the middle. Germline V lookup: CDR1 SGDLS, CDR2 YYNGEE. This CDR3 is built from 15 residues. The CDR3 loop is CASSPKWVFGDTQYF. The CDR3 DNA reads as TGTGCCAGCAGCCCTAAGTGGGTTTTCGGAGATACGCAGTATTTT.

This clonotype was found a few times. The rearrangement uses TRBV29-1 and TRBJ2-3, with a weak D call TRBD1 (5 bases). From germline, CDR1 is SQVTM and CDR2 ANQGSEA. The CDR3 is 13 amino acids. The V end lost 8 bases, the J end lost 5 bases, and 17 bases lay between the germline ends. Written as DNA, the CDR3 is TGCAGCTCGAAGGACGTAGGGGTAGATACGCAGTATTTT. Protein product: CSSKDVGVDTQYF.